The clone carrying this T cell receptor (beta chain) appeared once. Its specificity is unknown. Germline trimming cut 3 bases from V and 0 bases from J; bases unmatched to any gene: 5. The CDR3 totals 15 residues. Germline CDR1 SGHRS, CDR2 YFSETQ. Here immunoSEQ multiplex PCR was the method, and the copy in TCRdb shows in-frame clones only, minus some. The table shows under 30,000 clones, with about 88% occurring only once. The data were obtained in a study of lymphopenia after photon versus proton radiotherapy. General study findings and limits: Photon-treated patients lost naive T cells and TCR diversity; proton-treated stayed stable. Survival link was tested only in deceased patients; proton benefit remains a possibility.

The chain uses TRBV5-1 and TRBJ1-1, with 7 bases aligning to TRBD1. This clonotype was sampled from a woman aged 45 to 65 with cholangiocarcinoma. Here the sequenced sample was peripheral blood, taken from a patient treated with photon-based radiotherapy. CDR3: CASSWGQSLNTEAFF. The CDR3 nucleotides are TGCGCCAGCAGCTGGGGACAGAGTTTGAACACTGAAGCTTTCTTT.